These T cell receptor beta chains were read from a single sample in a study of T cell repertoires in cytomegalovirus infection. The antigens of these receptors remain unknown. A single record per CDR3 protein comes from TCRdb applying MiXCR to the reads. The sample lists some 480,000 distinct CDR3 sequences; 30% to 40% were seen once. Material: cultured PBMCs, obtained from culture after CMV antigen stimulation. These receptors originate from a human donor in good health (CMV status not recorded). Some clones in this sample may be carry-over from other donors' samples. The CDR3 runs from the conserved cysteine through the conserved F or W. A D gene is named only where the DNA matches it firmly. The size field is filled for only some rows; it gives once, few, many or a size class.

CDR3nt	CDR3aa	abundance	v_gene	d_gene	j_gene
TGCAGCTCCTGGTCAGACAGGAAAACTGAAGCTTTCTTT	CSSWSDRKTEAFF	.	TRBV29-1	.	TRBJ1-1
TGTGCCAGCAGCGATCGACAGGGCGGCAATCAGCCCCAGCATTTT	CASSDRQGGNQPQHF	.	TRBV7-2	TRBD1	TRBJ1-5
TGTGCCAGCAGCTTAACTCCGGGACGAAACTATGGCTACACCTTC	CASSLTPGRNYGYTF	few	TRBV7-9	.	TRBJ1-2
TGTGCCAGCAGCCATTTGACTGGCCCTGGAAAACTGTTTTTT	CASSHLTGPGKLFF	.	TRBV12-3/TRBV12-4	.	TRBJ1-4
TGTGCCAGCAGTGAAGCGCACTTCGGGAGGTTGGAAGAGACCCAGTACTTC	CASSEAHFGRLEETQYF	.	TRBV2	TRBD2	TRBJ2-5
TGTGCCAGCAGTTTTGGAGGGGCCGAGCAGTACTTC	CASSFGGAEQYF	.	TRBV12-3/TRBV12-4	.	TRBJ2-7
TGCAGCGTTGAGAGACAGGGGAACACTGAAGCTTTCTTT	CSVERQGNTEAFF	.	TRBV29-1	TRBD1	TRBJ1-1
TGTGCCAGCAGTTTATCTGCATTTGGAAACACCATATATTTT	CASSLSAFGNTIYF	few	TRBV27	.	TRBJ1-3
TGTGCCACCAGCCCAGGGACTAGCGGGTTCTCCTACAATGAGCAGTTCTTC	CATSPGTSGFSYNEQFF	.	TRBV15	TRBD2	TRBJ2-1
TGTGCCAGCAGTTTATCCTCCTGGGGTAGCGGGAGGATGAATGAGCAGTTCTTC	CASSLSSWGSGRMNEQFF	.	TRBV28	TRBD2	TRBJ2-1
TGTGCCATCAGTGATGGGGGGTTAGGAACTCAGCCCCAGCATTTT	CAISDGGLGTQPQHF	.	TRBV10-3	.	TRBJ1-5
TGTGCCAGCAGCTTCGTGGTCCTAGCGGTCACAGATACGCAGTATTTT	CASSFVVLAVTDTQYF	.	TRBV7-2	TRBD2	TRBJ2-3
TGTGCCAGCAGCTCAGACAGTAGCAATCAGCCCCAGCATTTT	CASSSDSSNQPQHF	few	TRBV7-9	.	TRBJ1-5
TGTGCCAGCAGTTTTTTGTCGGGAGGACAGGGGATTAATGAGCAGTTCTTC	CASSFLSGGQGINEQFF	.	TRBV27	TRBD1	TRBJ2-1
TGTGCCAGCAGCCGTTTGAGGGTCACTGAAGCTTTCTTT	CASSRLRVTEAFF	many	TRBV6-2/TRBV6-3	.	TRBJ1-1
TGTGCCAGCAGCTTAAGGGACGAACACACAGATACGCAGTATTTT	CASSLRDEHTDTQYF	.	TRBV7-9	.	TRBJ2-3
TGTGCCAGCAGGGATACTAGGGGGGAGACCCAGTACTTC	CASRDTRGETQYF	.	TRBV2	.	TRBJ2-5
TGTGCCAGCAGCCGTGGGGCTAGCGGACCCTCAGGTGAGCAGTTCTTC	CASSRGASGPSGEQFF	.	TRBV11-3	TRBD2	TRBJ2-1
TGTGCCAGCAGCCAACCGGGACTAGCGGGAGATACGCAGTATTTT	CASSQPGLAGDTQYF	many	TRBV7-2	TRBD2	TRBJ2-3
TGTGCCACCAGCACTAACCGGGACCCATCAAACGAGCAGTACTTC	CATSTNRDPSNEQYF	.	TRBV15	.	TRBJ2-7
TGTGCCATCAGTCCCCCGGGCCGGAGCTCCTACGAGCAGTACTTC	CAISPPGRSSYEQYF	.	TRBV10-3	.	TRBJ2-7
TGTGCCAGCAGTTTTCAGGGACCTCCGAACACTGAAGCTTTCTTT	CASSFQGPPNTEAFF	few	TRBV12-3/TRBV12-4	.	TRBJ1-1